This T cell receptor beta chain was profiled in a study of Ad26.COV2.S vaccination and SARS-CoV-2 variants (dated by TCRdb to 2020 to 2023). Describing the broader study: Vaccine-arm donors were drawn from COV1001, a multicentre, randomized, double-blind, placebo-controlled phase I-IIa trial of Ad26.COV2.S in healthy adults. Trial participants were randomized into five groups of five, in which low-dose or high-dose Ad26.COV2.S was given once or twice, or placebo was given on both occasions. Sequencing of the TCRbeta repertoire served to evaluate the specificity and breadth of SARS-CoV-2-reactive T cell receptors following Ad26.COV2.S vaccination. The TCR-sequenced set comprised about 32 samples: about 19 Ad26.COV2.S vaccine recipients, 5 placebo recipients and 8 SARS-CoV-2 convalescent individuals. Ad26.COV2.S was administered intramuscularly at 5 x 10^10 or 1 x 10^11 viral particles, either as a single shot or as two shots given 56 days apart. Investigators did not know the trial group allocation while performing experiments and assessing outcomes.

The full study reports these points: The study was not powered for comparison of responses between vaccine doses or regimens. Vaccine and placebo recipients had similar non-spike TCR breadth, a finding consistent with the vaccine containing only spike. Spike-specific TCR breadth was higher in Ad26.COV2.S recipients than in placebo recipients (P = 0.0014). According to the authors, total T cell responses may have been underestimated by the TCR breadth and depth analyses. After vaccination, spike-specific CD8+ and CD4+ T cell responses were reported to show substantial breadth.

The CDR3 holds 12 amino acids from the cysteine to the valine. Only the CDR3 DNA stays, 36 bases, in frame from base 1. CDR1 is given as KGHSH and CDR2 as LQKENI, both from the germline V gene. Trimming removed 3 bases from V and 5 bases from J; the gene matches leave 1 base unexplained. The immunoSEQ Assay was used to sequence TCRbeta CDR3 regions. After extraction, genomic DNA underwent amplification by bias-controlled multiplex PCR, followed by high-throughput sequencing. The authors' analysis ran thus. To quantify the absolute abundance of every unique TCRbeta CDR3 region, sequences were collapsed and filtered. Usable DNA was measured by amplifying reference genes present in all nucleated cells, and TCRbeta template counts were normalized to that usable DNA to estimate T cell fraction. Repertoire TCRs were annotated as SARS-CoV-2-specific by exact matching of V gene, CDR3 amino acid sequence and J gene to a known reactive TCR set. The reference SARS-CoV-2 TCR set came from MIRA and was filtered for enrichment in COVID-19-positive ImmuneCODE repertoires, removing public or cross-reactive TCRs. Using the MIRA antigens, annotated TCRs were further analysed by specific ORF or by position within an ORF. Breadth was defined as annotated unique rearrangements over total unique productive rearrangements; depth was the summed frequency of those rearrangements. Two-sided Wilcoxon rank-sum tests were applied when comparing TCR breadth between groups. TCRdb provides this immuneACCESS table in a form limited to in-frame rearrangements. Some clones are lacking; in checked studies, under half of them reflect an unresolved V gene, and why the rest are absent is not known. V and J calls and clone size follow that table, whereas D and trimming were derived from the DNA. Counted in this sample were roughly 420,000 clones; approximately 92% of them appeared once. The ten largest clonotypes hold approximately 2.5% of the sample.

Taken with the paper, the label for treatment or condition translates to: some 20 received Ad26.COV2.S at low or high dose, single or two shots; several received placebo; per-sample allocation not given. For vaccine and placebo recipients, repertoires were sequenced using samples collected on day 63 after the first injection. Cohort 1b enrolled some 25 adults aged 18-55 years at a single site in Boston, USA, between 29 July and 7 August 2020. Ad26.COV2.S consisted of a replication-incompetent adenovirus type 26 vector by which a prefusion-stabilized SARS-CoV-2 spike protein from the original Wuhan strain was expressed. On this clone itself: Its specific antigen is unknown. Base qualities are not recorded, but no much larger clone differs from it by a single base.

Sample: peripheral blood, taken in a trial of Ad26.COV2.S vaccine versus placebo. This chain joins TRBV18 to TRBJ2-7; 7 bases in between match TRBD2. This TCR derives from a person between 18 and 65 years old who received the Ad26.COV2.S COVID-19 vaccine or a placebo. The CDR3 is CASSPAGDEQYV. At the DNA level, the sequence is TGTGCCAGCTCACCCGCGGGAGACGAGCAGTACGTC.